Each of the 27 T cell receptor beta chains below was sequenced from the same sample in a study of shared clonotypes between healthy human individuals. This table comes from immunoSEQ multiplex PCR, and its TCRdb copy is limited to in-frame clones, with some not included. The sample records approximately 2,300,000 clones, roughly 92% being singletons. Sequenced material: naive CD4+ T cells from PBMCs. Subset denoted: CD45RA+ positively selected. The source of these receptors is a young man in good health. Some clones in this sample may be carry-over from other donors' samples.

The chain combines TRBV30 with TRBJ1-4; D ambiguous. V was pared by 2 bases and J by 7 bases, with 8 bases between. The germline V gene encodes CDR1 GTSNPN and CDR2 SVGIG (reference sequence). The CDR3 extends over 12 amino acids. The CDR3 DNA is TGTGCCTGGAGTAGGGCGGGTGAAAAACTGTTTTTT. The encoded protein is CAWSRAGEKLFF.

The chain is built from TRBV28 and TRBJ2-5, with D possibly called TRBD1 or TRBD2 (5 bases each). The germline CDR1 and CDR2 sequences are MDHEN and SYDVKM. Trimming pared 7 bases from V and 4 bases from J, leaving 16 bases between. The CDR3 sequence is 14 residues long. The CDR3 region is CASTSPGQGETQYF. In DNA, the CDR3 is TGTGCCAGCACCTCCCCGGGGCAGGGAGAGACCCAGTACTTC. Variable domain in full (rest from reference TRBV28 and TRBJ2-5): DVKVTQSSRYLVKRTGEKVFLECVQDMDHENMFWYRQDPGLGLRLIYFSYDVKMKEKGDIPEGYSVSREKKERFSLILESASTNQTSMYLCASTSPGQGETQYFGPGTRLLVL.

The CDR3 nucleotides are TGTGCCAGCTGTAGCGGGCAGGGGGCGGGGCAGCCCCAGCATTTT. Amino acids: CASCSGQGAGQPQHF. The chain combines TRBV6-5 with TRBJ1-5; 8 bases agree with TRBD1. Germline assignment: CDR1 MNHEY and CDR2 SVGAGI. The CDR3 is 15 amino acids. Trimming took 8 bases from V and 7 from J; bases not matched to a gene: 13.

The count of this clone is one. V usage is TRBV11-2 and J usage is TRBJ1-4; D gene ambiguous. Germline V gives CDR1 SGHAT, CDR2 FQNNGV. There are 15 residues in the CDR3. V was clipped by 5 bases and J by 0 bases, with 10 bases between them. The CDR3 region has the DNA TGTGCCAGCAGCCGCGGAAGGGCAACTAATGAAAAACTGTTTTTT. This codes for CASSRGRATNEKLFF. Filled out from reference TRBV11-2 and TRBJ1-4, the complete variable domain reads EAGVAQSPRYKIIEKRQSVAFWCNPISGHATLYWYQQILGQGPKLLIQFQNNGVVDDSQLPKDRFSAERLKGVDSTLKIQPAKLEDSAVYLCASSRGRATNEKLFFGSGTQLSVL.

The rearrangement links TRBV5-6 to TRBJ1-6, with TRBD1 identical over 11 bases. CDR1 is SGHDT and CDR2 is YYEEEE in the germline V gene. The J segment lost 9 bases and the V segment lost 3 bases, leaving 5 bases of the junction unmatched. The CDR3 sequence is 15 residues long. The chain's CDR3 is CASSSGQGGRSPLHF. CDR3 DNA: TGTGCCAGCAGCTCGGGACAGGGGGGGCGTTCACCCCTCCACTTT.

The rearrangement uses TRBV28 and TRBJ2-5; no reliable D call. The CDR3 consists of 13 residues. CDR1 MDHEN and CDR2 SYDVKM come from the germline V gene. Trimming took off 6 bases at V and 4 bases at J, with 12 bases between the two ends. CDR3 residues: CASSRLWGETQYF. Here the CDR3 DNA reads TGTGCCAGCAGCCGGTTATGGGGAGAGACCCAGTACTTC.

The rearrangement joins TRBV6-1 to TRBJ1-1; D unresolved. This CDR3 region has 13 residues. V was pared by 4 bases and J by 1 base, with 7 bases between. Germline loops: CDR1 MNHNS, CDR2 SASEGT. CDR3 amino acids: CASSASENTEAFF. The CDR3 DNA reads TGTGCCAGCAGTGCTTCGGAGAACACTGAAGCTTTCTTT.

The J gene is TRBJ1-5, the V gene TRBV4-2; D might be TRBD1 (6 bases). Germline V CDR1 and CDR2: LGHNA, YNFKEQ. Trimming removed 6 bases from V and 0 bases from J, with 12 bases in between. The CDR3 is made up of 15 amino acids. As DNA, the CDR3 is TGTGCCAGCAGTAAACGGGACACTAGCAATCAGCCCCAGCATTTT. This codes for CASSKRDTSNQPQHF.

The rearrangement links TRBV27 to TRBJ1-5, with TRBD1 matching over 9 bases. V shed 2 bases, J shed 6 bases, and the junction held 8 bases outside the gene matches. There are 16 residues in the CDR3. The V gene's germline CDR1 is MNHEY and CDR2 SMNVEV (reference sequence). In DNA, the CDR3 is TGTGCCAGCAGTTTAGGTCCGGGACAGGGTCCTCAGCCCCAGCATTTT. Encoded protein: CASSLGPGQGPQPQHF.

This sequence joins TRBV11-2 and TRBJ2-1, with a tentative D call TRBD2 (5 bases). CDR3 length: 17 amino acids. V was cut by 1 base and J by 0 bases, with 13 bases left in between. Per the germline V gene, CDR1 is SGHAT and CDR2 is FQNNGV. CDR3: CASSLGTRGSSYNEQFF. CDR3 nucleotides: TGTGCCAGCAGCTTAGGGACCCGGGGAAGCTCCTACAATGAGCAGTTCTTC.

The chain carries TRBV6-6 and TRBJ1-3; TRBD1 aligns across 8 bases. This CDR3 is 11 amino acids long. Germline lookup yields CDR1 MNHNY and CDR2 SVGAGI (reference sequence). CDR3: CGTGSGNTIYF. The CDR3 DNA is TGTGGGACAGGGTCTGGAAACACCATATATTTT.

The CDR3 loop reads CASTNGAFVNTEAFF. For the CDR3, the DNA is TGTGCCAGCACAAACGGTGCGTTTGTGAACACTGAAGCTTTCTTT. This chain uses TRBV28 with TRBJ1-1, with D unresolved. CDR3 size: 15 residues. Between the trimmed V and J ends, which lost 7 bases and 0 bases, there was a span of 15 bases. CDR1 is MDHEN and CDR2 is SYDVKM in the germline V gene.

The CDR3: CASSLDSGTGTDTQYF. In nucleotides, the CDR3 is TGTGCCAGCAGCTTAGATTCTGGGACAGGCACAGATACGCAGTATTTT. V and J are TRBV7-2 and TRBJ2-3; 7 positions agree with TRBD1. Trimming took 1 base from V and 1 from J; bases not matched to a gene: 5. The CDR3 has 16 residues. From germline, CDR1 is SGHTA and CDR2 FQGNSA. Looking up the rest from reference TRBV7-2 and TRBJ2-3 gives the full variable domain: GAGVSQSPSNKVTEKGKDVELRCDPISGHTALYWYRQSLGQGLEFLIYFQGNSAPDKSGLPSDRFSAERTGGSVSTLTIQRTQQEDSAVYLCASSLDSGTGTDTQYFGPGTRLTVL.

The gene calls are TRBV11-3 and TRBJ2-7; D could derive from TRBD1 or TRBD2 (6 bases each). The germline CDR1 and CDR2 sequences are SGHNT and YENEEA. The CDR3 runs 13 residues. Trimming pared 4 bases from V and 7 bases from J, leaving 14 bases between. The CDR3 is CASSYWGAREQYF. The CDR3 nucleotides read TGTGCCAGCAGCTATTGGGGGGCGAGAGAGCAGTACTTC.

The rearrangement joins TRBV28 to TRBJ1-5, with a possible D match to TRBD1 (6 bases). The CDR3 is made up of 15 amino acids. CDR1 is MDHEN and CDR2 is SYDVKM in the germline V gene. V was clipped by 7 bases and J by 4 bases, with 17 bases between them. For the CDR3, the DNA is TGTGCCAGCACCGCGGACAGAGAATCTAATCAGCCCCAGCATTTT. Its protein product is CASTADRESNQPQHF.

The chain uses TRBV6-5 and TRBJ2-5; D ambiguous. The ends were cut back, 8 bases at V and 5 bases at J, with 18 bases in the middle. Germline-derived CDR1 and CDR2 are MNHEY and SVGAGI. This CDR3 is 14 amino acids long. In nucleotides, the CDR3 is TGTGCCAGCTCTTTACTGCAGCAGTGGGAGACCCAGTACTTC. Translated: CASSLLQQWETQYF.

CDR3 amino acids: CASSSPWGGGFVIEQYF. CDR3 bases: TGTGCCAGCAGTTCCCCCTGGGGAGGGGGCTTCGTCATCGAGCAGTACTTC. The V gene is TRBV28, the J gene TRBJ2-7; D tentatively fits TRBD1 or TRBD2 (7 bases each). CDR3 size: 17 residues. CDR1 is MDHEN, CDR2 SYDVKM, per germline. The germline V and J ends were trimmed by 4 bases and 6 bases, with 25 bases remaining between them.

The V gene is TRBV6-6, the J gene TRBJ2-1, with TRBD2 matching 11 bases. V was pared by 4 bases and J by 6 bases, with 5 bases of the junction left unmatched. The CDR3 totals 15 residues. Germline V gene sequence: CDR1 MNHNY, CDR2 SVGAGI (reference sequence). The CDR3 coding sequence is TGTGCCAGCAGTTTCAGACTAGCGGGATCCAATGAGCAGTTCTTC. Residues: CASSFRLAGSNEQFF.

The rearrangement uses TRBV11-1 and TRBJ1-1; D not resolved. V dropped 5 bases and J dropped 1 base, with 8 bases sitting between them. This CDR3 is 13 amino acids long. Per germline, CDR1 SGHAT and CDR2 FQDESV (reference sequence). CDR3 nucleotides: TGTGCCAGCAGCCTACAAGCGAACACTGAAGCTTTCTTT. This sequence encodes CASSLQANTEAFF.

The rearrangement uses TRBV2 and TRBJ2-2; the D gene is possibly TRBD1 (5 bases). Germline V gene sequence: CDR1 SNHLY, CDR2 FYNNEI. The V and J ends lost 3 bases and 9 bases respectively, with 14 bases between them. The CDR3 covers 14 residues. The CDR3 DNA reads TGTGCCAGCAGTGAGGATTTTACAGGACGGGAGCTGTTTTTT. Its translation: CASSEDFTGRELFF.

The gene calls are TRBV27 and TRBJ2-3, with D tentatively TRBD2 (5 bases). Trimming pared 7 bases from V and 2 bases from J, leaving 13 bases between. Germline lookup yields CDR1 MNHEY and CDR2 SMNVEV (reference sequence). This CDR3 comprises 14 residues. CDR3 bases: TGTGCCAGCACCTCGGGATTCCTCACAGATACGCAGTATTTT. Protein sequence: CASTSGFLTDTQYF.

The chain employs TRBV28 and TRBJ2-1; a weak D match, TRBD2 (6 bases). Trimming stripped 5 bases from V and 0 bases from J, with 11 bases between. From germline, CDR1 is MDHEN and CDR2 SYDVKM. The CDR3 is 15 residues long. As DNA, the CDR3 is TGTGCCAGCAGTAGGACTATTAGCTCCTACAATGAGCAGTTCTTC. This gives the protein CASSRTISSYNEQFF.

V is TRBV7-9 and J is TRBJ2-5; 7 bases map to TRBD2. V dropped 4 bases and J dropped 5; count of bases not matched to a gene: 7. The CDR3 covers 14 residues. From germline, CDR1 is SEHNR and CDR2 FQNEAQ (reference sequence). CDR3 DNA sequence: TGTGCCAGCAGCTCCAGACTAGCTCAGGAGACCCAGTACTTC. Amino acids: CASSSRLAQETQYF. Full variable domain (outside the CDR3, taken from reference TRBV7-9 and TRBJ2-5): DTGVSQNPRHKITKRGQNVTFRCDPISEHNRLYWYRQTLGQGPEFLTYFQNEAQLEKSRLLSDRFSAERPKGSFSTLEIQRTEQGDSAMYLCASSSRLAQETQYFGPGTRLLVL.

This chain uses TRBV7-3 with TRBJ1-2; TRBD1 agrees at 7 bases. There are 15 residues in the CDR3. CDR1 SGHTA and CDR2 FQGTGA come from the germline V gene. With 5 bases clipped from V and 2 bases from J, the junction kept 8 bases outside the gene matches. CDR3 sequence: CASSQGGGRNYGYTF. CDR3 bases: TGTGCCAGCAGCCAAGGGGGCGGCAGGAACTATGGCTACACCTTC.

The chain joins TRBV7-3 to TRBJ2-1, with 13 bases identical to TRBD2. Germline trimming cut 3 bases from V and 5 bases from J; bases unmatched to any gene: 4. This CDR3 contains 16 residues. The germline CDR1 and CDR2 sequences are SGHTA and FQGTGA. CDR3 protein: CASSFTGLAGDNEQFF. CDR3 DNA: TGTGCCAGCAGCTTTACCGGACTAGCGGGAGACAATGAGCAGTTCTTC.

This clone was counted at least ten times. The chain links TRBV5-1 to TRBJ2-2, with D possibly being TRBD1 (5 bases). The ends were cut back, 3 bases at V and 6 bases at J, with 9 bases in the middle. CDR1 is SGHRS and CDR2 is YFSETQ in the germline V gene. This CDR3 spans 13 amino acids. The CDR3 DNA is TGCGCCAGCAGCTCCAGGGTGGCCGGGGAGCTGTTTTTT. It codes for CASSSRVAGELFF.

This chain uses TRBV5-1 with TRBJ2-7; no reliable D call. With 1 base removed from V and 3 bases from J, the gap between germline ends came to 11 bases. The CDR3 is 14 residues long. The germline V gene encodes CDR1 SGHRS and CDR2 YFSETQ. CDR3 amino acids: CASSLNPIDYEQYF. DNA for the CDR3: TGCGCCAGCAGCTTGAATCCCATAGACTACGAGCAGTACTTC.